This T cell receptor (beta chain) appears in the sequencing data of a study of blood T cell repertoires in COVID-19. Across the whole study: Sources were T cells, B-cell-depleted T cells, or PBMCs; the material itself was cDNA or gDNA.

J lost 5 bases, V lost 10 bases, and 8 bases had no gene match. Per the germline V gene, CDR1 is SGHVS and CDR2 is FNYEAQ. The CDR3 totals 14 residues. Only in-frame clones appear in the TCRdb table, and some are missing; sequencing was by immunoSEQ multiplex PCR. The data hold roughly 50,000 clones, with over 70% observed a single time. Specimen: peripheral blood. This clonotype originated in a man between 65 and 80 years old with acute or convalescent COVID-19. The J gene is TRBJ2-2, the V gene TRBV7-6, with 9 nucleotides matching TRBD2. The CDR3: CATPPGLATGELFF. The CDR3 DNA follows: TGTGCCACCCCTCCGGGACTAGCAACCGGGGAGCTGTTTTTT.